The 24 T cell receptor beta chains below come from one sample, sequenced in a study of identical twins. In TCRdb, the 5' RACE reads were re-called with MiXCR into one record per CDR3 protein. The sample lists around 490,000 distinct CDR3 sequences, 20% to 25% occurring once. This sample also belongs to another study, concerning yellow fever vaccine responses in identical twins.

The sample comprised CD4+ T cells sorted from blood. The receptors derive from a woman aged 18 to 35 in good health.

This clonotype has more than one count but fewer than ten. This CDR3 reads CASTAPSASGSYQFF. The CDR3 nucleotides are TGTGCCAGCACCGCCCCTTCGGCTAGCGGGAGCTATCAGTTCTTC. This rearrangement joins TRBV12-3 or TRBV12-4 to TRBJ2-1; TRBD2 matches 10 bases. There are 15 residues in the CDR3. The V segment lost 7 bases and the J segment 13 bases; nucleotides outside the gene matches: 16.

This clonotype was seen more than once but under ten times. The chain recombines TRBV10-3 with TRBJ2-3, with 10 bases lining up with TRBD2. V was pared by 10 bases and J by 1 base, with 2 bases of the junction left unmatched. CDR3 length: 13 amino acids. The germline gives CDR1 ENHRY, CDR2 SYGVKD. The DNA of the CDR3 is TGTGCCACGGGGACTAGCGGCACAGATACGCAGTATTTT. Protein sequence: CATGTSGTDTQYF.

The chain has TRBV19 and TRBJ2-3; 10 positions match TRBD2. The trim removed 0 bases at V and 6 bases at J, leaving 6 bases unmatched. The V gene's germline CDR1 is LNHDA and CDR2 SQIVND (reference sequence). The CDR3 runs to 16 residues. CDR3 DNA: TGTGCCAGTAGTATAGATTCAGCGGGGGGGCTCGATACGCAGTATTTT. Translation gives CASSIDSAGGLDTQYF. The complete variable domain, with remaining parts taken from reference TRBV19 and TRBJ2-3, reads DGGITQSPKYLFRKEGQNVTLSCEQNLNHDAMYWYRQDPGQGLRLIYYSQIVNDFQKGDIAEGYSVSREKKESFPLTVTSAQKNPTAFYLCASSIDSAGGLDTQYFGPGTRLTVL.

This clonotype was detected a few times. This chain joins TRBV7-9 and TRBJ2-2; a weak D match, TRBD1 (5 bases). This CDR3 comprises 13 residues. Germline CDR1 and CDR2: SEHNR and FQNEAQ (reference sequence). V was cut by 6 bases and J by 8 bases, with 13 bases left in between. The DNA for the CDR3 is TGTGCCAGCAGACCGGACATAGGAGGGGAGCTGTTTTTT. Its translation is CASRPDIGGELFF.

The genes are TRBV3-1 and TRBJ2-3; D unresolved. The CDR3 is 14 amino acids. Per germline, CDR1 LGHDT and CDR2 YNNKEL (reference sequence). The germline V and J ends were trimmed by 4 bases and 6 bases, with 14 bases remaining between them. CDR3 amino acids: CASSPAGPGDTQYF. The CDR3 DNA reads as TGTGCCAGCAGCCCAGCCGGGCCCGGCGATACGCAGTATTTT.

This chain links TRBV7-3 with TRBJ2-1; no clear D gene. CDR1 SGHTA and CDR2 FQGTGA come from the germline V gene. This CDR3 is built from 13 residues. Deletions cut 1 base from V and 5 bases from J, with 6 bases between. The CDR3 protein is CASSLNSHNEQFF. In nucleotides, the CDR3 is TGTGCCAGCAGCTTAAACTCACACAATGAGCAGTTCTTC.

In this sample, this clonotype turned up a few times. The V call is TRBV25-1, the J call TRBJ2-5, with D possibly TRBD2 on 6 matching bases. The CDR3 extends over 13 amino acids. Germline V gene data show CDR1 as MGHDK and CDR2 as SYGVNS. Deletions cut 6 bases from V and 5 bases from J, with 13 bases between. CDR3 loop: CASREAGVETQYF. The DNA for the CDR3 is TGTGCCAGCAGGGAAGCGGGTGTGGAGACCCAGTACTTC. Drawing the rest from reference TRBV25-1 and TRBJ2-5, the complete variable domain is EADIYQTPRYLVIGTGKKITLECSQTMGHDKMYWYQQDPGMELHLIHYSYGVNSTEKGDLSSESTVSRIRTEHFPLTLESARPSHTSQYLCASREAGVETQYFGPGTRLLVL.

This clonotype appeared a few times. V gene TRBV18 combines with J gene TRBJ1-4; D is unresolved. Between the trimmed V and J ends, which lost 3 bases and 8 bases, there was a span of 4 bases. The CDR3 has 11 residues. From germline, CDR1 is KGHSH and CDR2 LQKENI. CDR3 amino acids: CASSPEEKLFF. CDR3 coding DNA: TGTGCCAGCTCACCGGAAGAAAAACTGTTTTTT. The variable domain in full, completed from reference TRBV18 and TRBJ1-4, reads NAGVMQNPRHLVRRRGQEARLRCSPMKGHSHVYWYRQLPEEGLKFMVYLQKENIIDESGMPKERFSAEFPKEGPSILRIQQVVRGDSAAYFCASSPEEKLFFGSGTQLSVL.

The J gene is TRBJ2-5, the V gene TRBV5-1; no definite D call. The CDR3 spans 14 residues. Germline CDR1 is SGHRS and CDR2 is YFSETQ. Deletions cut 5 bases from V and 1 base from J, with 12 bases between. As DNA, the CDR3 is TGCGCCAGCAGTGGTGGGCGGTTCCAAGAGACCCAGTACTTC. This translates into CASSGGRFQETQYF.

The V call is TRBV2, the J call TRBJ1-1; D unresolved. Trimming took off 3 bases at V and 0 bases at J, with 8 bases between the two ends. Germline V lookup: CDR1 SNHLY, CDR2 FYNNEI. The CDR3 runs to 14 residues. CDR3 nucleotides: TGTGCCAGCAGTGACGTAGGGCTGAACACTGAAGCTTTCTTT. Encoded protein: CASSDVGLNTEAFF.

This clonotype has just a few counts. The J gene is TRBJ2-1, the V gene TRBV20-1, with D tentatively TRBD1 (5 bases). This CDR3 comprises 15 residues. Germline CDR1 DFQATT, CDR2 SNEGSKA (reference sequence). The V end was cut by 6 bases, the J end by 0 bases, with 15 bases between. The CDR3 sequence is CSAADSKSSYNEQFF. The CDR3 region has the DNA TGCAGTGCCGCCGACAGCAAGAGCTCCTACAATGAGCAGTTCTTC.

Only a few counts were recorded for this clonotype. The chain employs TRBV12-3 or TRBV12-4 and TRBJ2-1; D is unresolved. Trimming removed 2 bases from V and 10 bases from J, with 9 bases in between. The CDR3 is made up of 12 amino acids. CDR3 sequence: CASSLLGREQFF. CDR3 nucleotide sequence: TGTGCCAGCAGTTTACTTGGAAGGGAGCAGTTCTTC.

The V call is TRBV20-1, the J call TRBJ2-7; D is unresolved. Germline CDR1 and CDR2: DFQATT and SNEGSKA (reference sequence). The CDR3 covers 15 residues. V was pared by 4 bases and J by 3 bases, with 19 bases between. The CDR3 DNA reads as TGCAGTGCTAACCCTTGGACGTCCCCTCTCTACGAGCAGTACTTC. It yields the protein CSANPWTSPLYEQYF.

The rearrangement joins TRBV6-2 or TRBV6-3 to TRBJ2-6; 7 positions match TRBD2. The germline CDR1 and CDR2 sequences are MNHEY and SVGEGT. V trimming: 8 bases; J trimming: 0 bases; junction bases outside the gene matches: 7. The CDR3 has 16 residues. The CDR3 reads CASRSSGISGANVLTF. In DNA, the CDR3 is TGTGCCAGCCGTTCTAGCGGAATCTCTGGGGCCAACGTCCTGACTTTC.

This clonotype came up a few times. The rearrangement uses TRBV6-1 and TRBJ2-6, with unresolved D. CDR3 length: 15 residues. V was pared by 5 bases and J by 0 bases, with 8 bases between. The germline V gene has CDR1 MNHNS and CDR2 SASEGT. CDR3 amino acids: CASSPNYSGANVLTF. The CDR3 DNA sequence: TGTGCCAGCAGTCCAAATTACTCTGGGGCCAACGTCCTGACTTTC.

This clonotype was recorded many times. The J gene is TRBJ1-5, the V gene TRBV6-5, with D unclear. Germline V gene lookup returns CDR1 MNHEY and CDR2 SVGAGI. CDR3 size: 14 residues. The germline V and J ends were trimmed by 4 bases and 0 bases, with 7 bases remaining between them. The CDR3 coding sequence is TGTGCCAGCAGTTTACAAGATAGCAATCAGCCCCAGCATTTT. Its protein is CASSLQDSNQPQHF.

The table lists this clonotype with a few counts. The J gene is TRBJ2-1, the V gene TRBV12-3 or TRBV12-4, with 10 nucleotides matching TRBD2. V shed 6 bases and J 4 bases; nucleotides not matched to a gene: 6. There are 15 residues in the CDR3. Here the CDR3 reads CASRPPGLAYNEQFF. The DNA for the CDR3 is TGTGCCAGCAGGCCCCCGGGACTAGCGTACAATGAGCAGTTCTTC.

This clonotype was counted a few times. The CDR3 coding sequence is TGTGCCACCAGCTCCCACACAGGATACAATGAGCAGTTCTTC. The encoded protein is CATSSHTGYNEQFF. The chain has TRBV15 and TRBJ2-1; a possible D gene is TRBD1 (5 bases). The CDR3 has 14 residues. V lost 5 bases and J lost 4, with 12 bases in between. CDR1 and CDR2 from the germline V gene are LNHNV and YYDKDF (reference sequence).

This clonotype was detected a few times. As DNA, the CDR3 is TGTGCCACCAGCAGAGACGGGGGGGGGTCCAAAAACATTCAGTACTTC. Encoded protein: CATSRDGGGSKNIQYF. V is TRBV15 and J is TRBJ2-4; TRBD2 agrees at 8 bases. CDR3 length: 16 amino acids. Trimming at V came to 0 bases and at J to 2 bases, leaving 3 bases not matched to a gene. CDR1 is LNHNV and CDR2 is YYDKDF in the germline V gene (reference sequence).

This clonotype has just a few counts. The J gene is TRBJ2-2, the V gene TRBV28; D may be TRBD2 (6 bases). Germline V CDR1 and CDR2: MDHEN, SYDVKM. Trimming left V 6 bases short and J 1 base short, with 12 bases between. CDR3 length equals 15 residues. The CDR3 DNA reads as TGTGCCAGCAGGTGGAGTAGCGGGAACACCGGGGAGCTGTTTTTT. Amino acid sequence: CASRWSSGNTGELFF.

The table lists this clonotype with a few counts. This rearrangement joins TRBV28 to TRBJ1-2; the D is unclear. The germline V gene encodes CDR1 MDHEN and CDR2 SYDVKM. Trimming took off 5 bases at V and 1 base at J, with 17 bases between the two ends. The CDR3 sequence is 16 residues long. The CDR3 coding sequence is TGTGCCAGCAGTCCAGCTTCGGCCACGAATAACTATGGCTACACCTTC. Its protein is CASSPASATNNYGYTF.

This clonotype was counted between two and nine times. CDR3 in amino acids: CASKWSANTEAFF. CDR3 in DNA: TGTGCCAGCAAGTGGTCCGCGAACACTGAAGCTTTCTTT. The chain is built from TRBV12-3 or TRBV12-4 and TRBJ1-1, with D unresolved. The CDR3 runs 13 residues. V lost 7 bases and J 1 base, leaving 10 bases between the germline ends.

The chain links TRBV12-3 or TRBV12-4 to TRBJ1-2; a weak D match, TRBD1 (6 bases). V lost 6 bases to trimming and J lost 2 bases, with 10 bases between them. The CDR3 loop spans 13 amino acids. As DNA, the CDR3 is TGTGCCAGCAGGACAGGACCCAACTATGGCTACACCTTC. Its protein product is CASRTGPNYGYTF.

Only a few counts were recorded for this clonotype. The V gene is TRBV11-2, the J gene TRBJ1-4, with a weak D call TRBD1 (5 bases). The CDR3 is 14 amino acids. Trimming cost V 1 base and J 8 bases, with 11 bases left between them. CDR1 is SGHAT and CDR2 is FQNNGV in the germline V gene. The CDR3 region has the DNA TGTGCCAGCAGCTTAGTAGGGGTTGGGGAAAAACTGTTTTTT. It yields the protein CASSLVGVGEKLFF.